The TCR beta chain described here comes from a study of glioma-infiltrating T cells. Using RNA template, CDR3s of TCR alpha and beta were amplified with iRepertoire arm-PCR. TCRdb re-analysed the multiplex PCR reads in MiXCR, keeping a single row per CDR3 protein. The sample yields some 150,000 distinct CDR3 sequences, approximately 39% seen once. Trimming took 6 bases from V and 3 from J, leaving 9 bases between them. The CDR3 is made up of 13 amino acids. The V gene's germline CDR1 is SNHLY and CDR2 FYNNEI. This clonotype has more than one count but fewer than ten. The chain links TRBV2 to TRBJ2-1; D is unclear. The receptor was derived from a human donor with low-grade glioma or glioblastoma, undergoing nonglioma brain surgery, or in good health (not recorded which). The sequencing sample was made of glioma tissue, nonneoplastic brain tissue, or PBMCs (not recorded which). The DNA of the CDR3 is TGTGCCAGCAGAGTCTCCCTCTACAATGAGCAGTTCTTC. Residues: CASRVSLYNEQFF. The full variable domain, in which reference TRBV2 and TRBJ2-1 provide the parts outside the CDR3, is EPEVTQTPSHQVTQMGQEVILRCVPISNHLYFYWYRQILGQKVEFLVSFYNNEISEKSEIFDDQFSVERPDGSNFTLKIRSTKLEDSAMYFCASRVSLYNEQFFGPGTRLTVL.